This T cell receptor beta chain came from a study of T cell responses to AZD1222 COVID-19 vaccine. Study results and caveats: Mapped onto spike, vaccine-associated CD4 TCRs spanned it and were dominant at 160-218 and 743-854.

Remarks on this clone: Its antigen is not identified.

Germline CDR1 GTSNPN, CDR2 SVGIG (reference sequence). Deletions cut 1 base from V and 2 bases from J, with 8 bases between. The CDR3 sequence is 13 residues long. Only in-frame clones appear in the TCRdb table, and some are missing; sequencing was by immunoSEQ multiplex PCR. This sample yields 85,000 to 110,000 clones, of which 75% to 95% are seen a single time; 45% to 50% belongs to the top ten. The input for sequencing was peripheral blood, taken on day 0 of AZD1222 vaccination. The rearrangement uses TRBV30 and TRBJ1-2; D is undetermined. The clonotype comes from an adult in good health. CDR3 in amino acids: CAWSEQRNYGYTF. The CDR3 coding sequence is TGTGCCTGGAGTGAACAGAGGAACTATGGCTACACCTTC.